Each of the 17 T cell receptor beta chains below was sequenced from the same sample in a study of shared clonotypes between healthy human individuals. The table came from immunoSEQ multiplex PCR; TCRdb's copy has only in-frame clones and leaves some out. The data contain some 480,000 clones, around 80% of them singletons. The sequencing input was PBMCs. These receptor sequences come from a woman in her thirties or forties in good health. Some clones in this sample may be carry-over from other donors' samples.

The chain recombines TRBV5-4 with TRBJ1-2; TRBD1 might be the D (5 bases). This CDR3 spans 13 amino acids. V dropped 0 bases and J dropped 3 bases, with 6 bases sitting between them. Germline values: CDR1 SGHNT, CDR2 YYREEE (reference sequence). The CDR3 DNA sequence: TGTGCCAGCAGCTTGGGGGGGGACTATGGCTACACCTTC. Translated: CASSLGGDYGYTF.

J is TRBJ1-1 and V is TRBV5-6, with D perhaps matching TRBD1 (6 bases). Per the germline V gene, CDR1 is SGHDT and CDR2 is YYEEEE. The CDR3 sequence is 13 residues long. Between the trimmed V and J ends, which lost 3 bases and 7 bases, there was a span of 13 bases. This chain's CDR3 is CASSSSIRGEAFF. CDR3 nucleotide sequence: TGTGCCAGCAGCTCGTCAATCAGGGGTGAAGCTTTCTTT.

The chain has TRBV5-1 and TRBJ2-1; 7 bases are a match to TRBD2. The CDR3 consists of 14 residues. Losses at the gene ends were 7 bases for V and 4 bases for J; bases not matched to a gene: 8. Germline loops: CDR1 SGHRS, CDR2 YFSETQ. The CDR3 is CASSGEGPYNEQFF. CDR3 nucleotides: TGCGCCAGCTCCGGGGAGGGCCCTTACAATGAGCAGTTCTTC.

The chain is built from TRBV27 and TRBJ2-7; TRBD2 is a possible D gene (6 bases). CDR3 length: 11 amino acids. Trimming took 6 bases from V and 4 from J, leaving 7 bases between them. CDR1 is MNHEY and CDR2 is SMNVEV in the germline V gene (reference sequence). The CDR3 DNA sequence: TGTGCCAGCAGGCGGGGATACGAGCAGTACTTC. It encodes CASRRGYEQYF.

The chain employs TRBV9 and TRBJ2-5, with unresolved D. The CDR3 runs 16 residues. Germline V CDR1 and CDR2: SGDLS, YYNGEE. Between the trimmed V and J ends, which lost 0 bases and 5 bases, there was a span of 17 bases. The CDR3 bases are TGTGCCAGCAGCGTAGACCCCACAACGCCTGAGGAGACCCAGTACTTC. Protein product: CASSVDPTTPEETQYF.

The chain uses TRBV5-1 and TRBJ1-2, with no clear D. V lost 0 bases and J lost 5, with 11 bases in between. CDR1 and CDR2 from the germline V gene are SGHRS and YFSETQ. The CDR3 consists of 14 residues. CDR3 region: CASSLEVNNYGYTF. The CDR3 DNA follows: TGCGCCAGCAGCTTGGAGGTCAACAATTATGGCTACACCTTC.

Only a few counts were recorded for this clone. The V call is TRBV6-6, the J call TRBJ2-2, with D maybe TRBD1 (6 bases). Between the trimmed V and J ends, which lost 2 bases and 5 bases, there was a span of 9 bases. The CDR3 length is 14 residues. Germline values: CDR1 MNHNY, CDR2 SVGAGI (reference sequence). CDR3 protein: CASSYIGGTGELFF. CDR3 in DNA: TGTGCCAGCAGTTACATAGGGGGAACCGGGGAGCTGTTTTTT.

V usage is TRBV19 and J usage is TRBJ2-7, with D possibly TRBD1 on 5 matching bases. Deletions cut 5 bases from V and 6 bases from J, with 17 bases between. The length of the CDR3 is 14 residues. CDR1 and CDR2 from the germline V gene are LNHDA and SQIVND (reference sequence). The CDR3, as DNA: TGTGCCAGTAGTCCCAGTGCAGGGTCGTCCGAGCAGTACTTC. Protein: CASSPSAGSSEQYF. Supplemented by reference TRBV19 and TRBJ2-7, the full variable domain reads DGGITQSPKYLFRKEGQNVTLSCEQNLNHDAMYWYRQDPGQGLRLIYYSQIVNDFQKGDIAEGYSVSREKKESFPLTVTSAQKNPTAFYLCASSPSAGSSEQYFGPGTRLTVT.

V gene TRBV5-1 combines with J gene TRBJ1-1; D is ambiguous. V was shortened by 1 base and J by 1 base, with 11 bases between the two germline ends. The CDR3 totals 15 residues. Germline CDR1 is SGHRS and CDR2 is YFSETQ. The CDR3 sequence is CASSLIGPPNTEAFF. In DNA form, the CDR3 reads TGCGCCAGCAGCTTGATAGGGCCACCGAACACTGAAGCTTTCTTT.

The chain couples TRBV4-2 to TRBJ1-1, with D tentatively TRBD1 (6 bases). CDR3 length equals 15 residues. Trimming pared 1 base from V and 4 bases from J, leaving 13 bases between. CDR1 and CDR2 (germline): LGHNA, YNFKEQ. The CDR3, as DNA: TGTGCCAGCAGCCAAGGGCCGGGGGGCGGCACTGAAGCTTTCTTT. This gives the protein CASSQGPGGGTEAFF.

The V and J genes are TRBV18 and TRBJ2-7, with 8 bases lining up with TRBD1. Germline V gives CDR1 KGHSH, CDR2 LQKENI. V trimming: 3 bases; J trimming: 0 bases; junction bases outside the gene matches: 10. The CDR3 consists of 17 residues. CDR3 amino acids: CASSPPSTGVASYEQYF. CDR3 nucleotide sequence: TGTGCCAGCTCACCGCCCTCGACAGGGGTCGCCTCCTACGAGCAGTACTTC.

This clone was counted only a few times. The chain joins TRBV29-1 to TRBJ2-6; a weak D match, TRBD1 (6 bases). The CDR3 length is 16 residues. Trimming removed 7 bases from V and 0 bases from J, with 16 bases in between. From germline, CDR1 is SQVTM and CDR2 ANQGSEA. DNA for the CDR3: TGCAGCGCCGCCAGGGACACCGACTCTGGGGCCAACGTCCTGACTTTC. Translating gives CSAARDTDSGANVLTF.

This clone was detected only a few times. This rearrangement joins TRBV5-1 to TRBJ2-1, with TRBD2 matching 7 bases. The germline gives CDR1 SGHRS, CDR2 YFSETQ. CDR3 length equals 15 residues. V was pared by 3 bases and J by 5 bases, with 8 bases of the junction left unmatched. This CDR3 is CASSSQPSGDNEQFF. The DNA for the CDR3 is TGCGCCAGCAGCTCACAACCCAGCGGGGACAATGAGCAGTTCTTC. The whole variable domain, filled in from reference TRBV5-1 and TRBJ2-1, reads KAGVTQTPRYLIKTRGQQVTLSCSPISGHRSVSWYQQTPGQGLQFLFEYFSETQRNKGNFPGRFSGRQFSNSRSEMNVSTLELGDSALYLCASSSQPSGDNEQFFGPGTRLTVL.

For the CDR3, the DNA is TGTGCCAGCAGAGGGGGGGCAACTAATGAAAAACTGTTTTTT. Translation gives CASRGGATNEKLFF. This chain connects TRBV25-1 to TRBJ1-4; D is possibly TRBD1 (6 bases). CDR1 is MGHDK and CDR2 is SYGVNS in the germline V gene. The CDR3 has 14 residues. Trimming stripped 6 bases from V and 0 bases from J, with 8 bases between.

This chain links TRBV4-1 with TRBJ1-5; D remains unclear. The CDR3 covers 18 residues. V dropped 0 bases and J dropped 2 bases, with 17 bases sitting between them. Per germline, CDR1 MGHRA and CDR2 YSYEKL. The CDR3 DNA is TGCGCCAGCAGCCAAGATGGTCAGTTGGATAGGGGCAATCAGCCCCAGCATTTT. Encoded protein: CASSQDGQLDRGNQPQHF.

The V gene is TRBV7-2, the J gene TRBJ1-6, with 9 bases aligning to TRBD1. Trimming took 1 base from V and 11 from J; bases not matched to a gene: 6. The CDR3 consists of 15 residues. Per germline, CDR1 SGHTA and CDR2 FQGNSA. The DNA of the CDR3 is TGTGCCAGCAGCTTAGAGGGGACAGGGAAAACACCCCTCCACTTT. Encoded protein: CASSLEGTGKTPLHF.

The CDR3 DNA reads as TGTGCCAGCAGCATCGACCCTCCGCCTAACGAGCAGTACTTC. This gives the protein CASSIDPPPNEQYF. The gene calls are TRBV7-8 and TRBJ2-7; no firm D call. Trimming took off 5 bases at V and 5 bases at J, with 16 bases between the two ends. The CDR3 spans 14 residues. CDR1 is SGHVS and CDR2 is FQNEAQ in the germline V gene. The full variable domain, completed using reference TRBV7-8 and TRBJ2-7, is GAGVSQSPRYKVAKRGQDVALRCDPISGHVSLFWYQQALGQGPEFLTYFQNEAQLDKSGLPSDRFFAERPEGSVSTLKIQRTQQEDSAVYLCASSIDPPPNEQYFGPGTRLTVT.